These 17 T cell receptor beta chains were all obtained from the same sample, sequenced in a study of shared clonotypes between healthy human individuals. TCRdb's copy holds only in-frame clones and misses some; the assay was immunoSEQ multiplex PCR. There are about 2.3 million clones in the sample; 93% occur only once, and 0.39% lies in the top ten. The source material was naive CD4+ T cells from PBMCs. Stated subset: CD45RA+ positively selected. The receptors derive from a man aged 18 to 29 in good health. Some clones in this sample may be carry-over from other donors' samples.

With regard to this clone: This same CDR3 is encoded by further DNA sequences in the sample. The V gene is TRBV7-8, the J gene TRBJ2-7, with TRBD2 matching 11 bases. J was trimmed by 3 bases and V by 1 base; bases with no gene match: 2. This CDR3 contains 15 residues. Germline assignment: CDR1 SGHVS and CDR2 FQNEAQ. CDR3 region: CASSLGLAGNYEQYF. In nucleotides, the CDR3 is TGTGCCAGCAGCTTAGGACTAGCGGGGAACTACGAGCAGTACTTC.

Concerning this clone itself: The identical CDR3 is also encoded by other nucleotide sequences in the sample. The CDR3 spells CASSLGAGWQPQHF. The CDR3 region has the DNA TGCGCCAGCAGCTTGGGGGCGGGTTGGCAGCCCCAGCATTTT. The V gene is TRBV5-1, the J gene TRBJ1-5, with unresolved D. This CDR3 is 14 amino acids long. Germline V gene lookup returns CDR1 SGHRS and CDR2 YFSETQ. With 0 bases removed from V and 7 bases from J, the gap between germline ends came to 11 bases.

V gene TRBV11-2 combines with J gene TRBJ2-7; D is unresolved. Germline V gives CDR1 SGHAT, CDR2 FQNNGV. The CDR3 covers 12 residues. The V end lost 0 bases, the J end lost 10 bases, and 10 bases lay between the germline ends. Here the CDR3 reads CASSLDGWGQYF. CDR3 DNA: TGTGCCAGCAGCTTAGACGGGTGGGGACAGTACTTC.

V is TRBV7-2 and J is TRBJ2-1; 11 bases are shared with TRBD2. The germline V gene has CDR1 SGHTA and CDR2 FQGNSA. The CDR3 is 15 amino acids. V shed 5 bases and J 4 bases; nucleotides not matched to a gene: 4. The chain's CDR3 is CASSTGLAAYNEQFF. The DNA for the CDR3 is TGTGCCAGCAGCACGGGACTAGCGGCGTACAATGAGCAGTTCTTC.

This chain uses TRBV7-2 with TRBJ2-1; no clear D. V gave up 3 bases and J gave up 0 bases, with 9 bases separating them. Germline loops: CDR1 SGHTA, CDR2 FQGNSA. This CDR3 has 15 residues. The CDR3 reads CASSFAESSYNEQFF. DNA of the CDR3: TGTGCCAGCAGCTTCGCGGAGAGCTCCTACAATGAGCAGTTCTTC. Variable domain in full (rest from reference TRBV7-2 and TRBJ2-1): GAGVSQSPSNKVTEKGKDVELRCDPISGHTALYWYRQSLGQGLEFLIYFQGNSAPDKSGLPSDRFSAERTGGSVSTLTIQRTQQEDSAVYLCASSFAESSYNEQFFGPGTRLTVL.

The chain combines TRBV2 with TRBJ1-1, with D possibly being TRBD1 (5 bases). This CDR3 is 14 amino acids long. The germline V and J ends were trimmed by 8 bases and 6 bases, with 19 bases remaining between them. Looked up from germline, CDR1 is SNHLY and CDR2 is FYNNEI. In DNA form, the CDR3 reads TGTGCCAGCCCTGGGGGTTCAGGCGTCCCTGAAGCTTTCTTT. Its protein product is CASPGGSGVPEAFF.

The rearrangement uses TRBV28 and TRBJ2-4; D may correspond to TRBD1 or TRBD2 (5 bases each). Germline assignment: CDR1 MDHEN and CDR2 SYDVKM. V was shortened by 3 bases and J by 7 bases, with 10 bases between the two germline ends. The CDR3 is 13 residues long. The CDR3 region is CASSLRDLNIQYF. Written as DNA, the CDR3 is TGTGCCAGCAGTTTGAGGGACCTGAACATTCAGTACTTC.

As regards this clone: Different DNA sequences within this sample yield the same CDR3. J is TRBJ1-1 and V is TRBV9, with 9 bases that match TRBD1. Germline CDR1 reads SGDLS; CDR2 reads YYNGEE. The CDR3 loop spans 14 amino acids. The trim removed 0 bases at V and 5 bases at J, leaving 2 bases unmatched. As DNA, the CDR3 is TGTGCCAGCAGCGTAGGACAGGGGGATACTGAAGCTTTCTTT. Translated, it gives CASSVGQGDTEAFF.

CDR3 sequence (DNA): TGTGCCAGCAGTGAAGGGGCAGGCCGGACCTATGGCTACACCTTC. Protein: CASSEGAGRTYGYTF. The chain links TRBV2 to TRBJ1-2, with D uncertain. Germline assignment: CDR1 SNHLY and CDR2 FYNNEI. CDR3 length equals 15 residues. V lost 1 base, J lost 4 bases, and 13 bases lay in between.

The CDR3 spells CASSTPGGGSLGLEKLFF. Here the CDR3 DNA reads TGTGCCAGCAGTACCCCCGGGGGAGGATCTTTAGGCCTTGAAAAACTGTTTTTT. The chain is built from TRBV28 and TRBJ1-4; D possibly corresponds to TRBD1 (5 bases). CDR3 length: 18 amino acids. Per germline, CDR1 MDHEN and CDR2 SYDVKM. The germline V and J ends were trimmed by 5 bases and 7 bases, with 26 bases remaining between them.

The V call is TRBV5-8, the J call TRBJ2-3; D remains unclear. Trimming took off 0 bases at V and 4 bases at J, with 12 bases between the two ends. Per the germline V gene, CDR1 is SGHTS and CDR2 is YDEGEE. CDR3 size: 15 residues. In nucleotides, the CDR3 is TGTGCCAGCAGCTTGGCCCGGGTAATTTCAGATACGCAGTATTTT. Its translation: CASSLARVISDTQYF.

This chain links TRBV4-3 with TRBJ2-1, with 8 bases that match TRBD1. With 2 bases clipped from V and 4 bases from J, the junction kept 10 bases outside the gene matches. The CDR3 totals 17 residues. Germline V lookup: CDR1 LGHNA, CDR2 YSLEER. The CDR3 loop reads CASSQYGGQGAYNEQFF. In nucleotides, the CDR3 is TGCGCCAGCAGCCAATATGGTGGGCAGGGGGCTTACAATGAGCAGTTCTTC.

The chain links TRBV7-2 to TRBJ1-4, with 8 bases identical to TRBD1. The CDR3 has 16 amino acids. The V gene's germline CDR1 is SGHTA and CDR2 FQGNSA. Losses at the gene ends were 0 bases for V and 7 bases for J; bases not matched to a gene: 7. The CDR3 region has the DNA TGTGCCAGCAGCTTAGCGGGTGACAGGGGCGGTGAAAAACTGTTTTTT. Translated: CASSLAGDRGGEKLFF.

Only one count was recorded for this clone. The chain carries TRBV5-4 and TRBJ1-4; D uncertain. The CDR3 loop spans 20 amino acids. CDR1 SGHNT and CDR2 YYREEE come from the germline V gene (reference sequence). The V end lost 4 bases, the J end lost 7 bases, and 32 bases lay between the germline ends. The CDR3 sequence is CASSPPKWMQLPAGFEKLFF. The CDR3, as DNA: TGTGCCAGCAGCCCGCCGAAATGGATGCAGTTACCCGCGGGGTTTGAAAAACTGTTTTTT.

The gene calls are TRBV5-4 and TRBJ2-1; D possibly corresponds to TRBD1 (6 bases). V dropped 3 bases and J dropped 3 bases, with 16 bases sitting between them. Germline V lookup: CDR1 SGHNT, CDR2 YYREEE (reference sequence). The CDR3 runs to 16 residues. CDR3 protein: CASSYSNREYYNEQFF. CDR3 DNA: TGTGCCAGCAGCTACTCCAACAGGGAGTACTACAATGAGCAGTTCTTC.

The chain couples TRBV28 to TRBJ1-1; the match to TRBD1 covers 9 bases. Germline V gives CDR1 MDHEN, CDR2 SYDVKM. V was pared by 1 base and J by 4 bases, with 10 bases of the junction left unmatched. This CDR3 has 17 residues. CDR3 protein: CASSLYGTGSRGTEAFF. Here the CDR3 DNA reads TGTGCCAGCAGTTTATATGGGACAGGGAGCAGGGGCACTGAAGCTTTCTTT.

This clone is a singleton in its sample. The chain is built from TRBV29-1 and TRBJ2-7; 11 bases align to TRBD1. This CDR3 is built from 14 residues. Germline CDR1 is SQVTM and CDR2 is ANQGSEA. V gave up 7 bases and J gave up 7 bases; unmatched junction bases: 12. As DNA, the CDR3 is TGCAGCGCGCGCAGAGGACAGGGGGCTGAGGAGCAGTACTTC. Protein product: CSARRGQGAEEQYF.